This TCR beta chain comes out of a study of blood T cell repertoires in COVID-19. On the study more broadly: Spain, Italy and the United States supplied samples that represented acute and convalescent COVID-19.

Original analysis: Estimated nucleated cell counts came from reference gene primer amplification. TCRdb keeps only in-frame clones here, not all; method: immunoSEQ multiplex PCR. V and J calls and clone size come straight from that table; D and trimming were deduced from the DNA. The table shows 250,000 to 350,000 clones, with around 84% occurring only once. Seattle patients were enrolled during active infection and followed longitudinally. The germline V gene encodes CDR1 SQVTM and CDR2 ANQGSEA. Trimming at V came to 8 bases and at J to 4 bases, leaving 8 bases not matched to a gene. This CDR3 has 13 amino acids.

This receptor was obtained from a human donor with COVID-19, enrolled during active disease. The donor label of this sample is uncertain. The material sequenced was peripheral blood. This rearrangement joins TRBV29-1 to TRBJ1-1; 9 bases map to TRBD1. The CDR3: CSTWDREGTEAFF. The CDR3, as DNA: TGCAGCACCTGGGACAGGGAGGGCACTGAAGCTTTCTTT.